The clone carrying this TCR beta chain has at least ten counts. The target antigen is unknown. TCRdb passed the 5' RACE reads through MiXCR, listing each CDR3 protein once. The table includes 36,000 or so distinct CDR3 sequences, 6% detected once. The record originates from a study of CD8 T cells in ankylosing spondylitis. Overall study findings and caveats: In ankylosing spondylitis patients, matched synovial fluid reportedly showed significant enrichment of disease-linked clones. Ankylosing spondylitis blood appeared to be characterized by a TCR beta motif of 7 to 9 highly homologous variants. Some motif variants had been reported before (in reactive arthritis synovial fluid and blood). In peripheral blood, disease-linked CD8+ clones occurred at relatively low frequencies.

The CDR3 has 13 residues. Trimming stripped 8 bases from V and 1 base from J, with 12 bases between. The germline V gene has CDR1 SEHNR and CDR2 FQNEAQ (reference sequence). This chain joins TRBV7-9 and TRBJ2-7, with D possibly matching TRBD2 (5 bases). The source of this sequence is a male donor with ankylosing spondylitis or in good health (not recorded which). Specimen: blood, either unsorted or a sorted T cell fraction (not recorded which). The CDR3 reads CASAGGRSYEQYF. CDR3 nucleotides: TGTGCCAGCGCCGGAGGTCGTTCCTACGAGCAGTACTTC.